This entry lists 9 T cell receptor beta chains sequenced from one sample in a study of T cell responses to AZD1222 COVID-19 vaccine. Measured with immunoSEQ multiplex PCR; TCRdb has only the in-frame clones, and not every one. The record lists under 150,000 clones, of which the ten most abundant hold around 2.4%. The specimen was peripheral blood. These receptors all come from an adult in good health.

The chain employs TRBV5-6 and TRBJ2-7; 8 bases fit TRBD2. Per the germline V gene, CDR1 is SGHDT and CDR2 is YYEEEE. The CDR3 length is 15 residues. Unmatched junction bases numbered 8, after V lost 2 bases and J lost 4 bases. CDR3 nucleotide sequence: TGTGCCAGCAGCTTTTTTAGCGGGGTTTTTTACGAGCAGTACTTC. Its protein product is CASSFFSGVFYEQYF.

J is TRBJ1-6 and V is TRBV30; D call uncertain. Trimming pared 0 bases from V and 7 bases from J, leaving 7 bases between. The CDR3 length is 13 residues. Germline values: CDR1 GTSNPN, CDR2 SVGIG (reference sequence). CDR3 nucleotides: TGTGCCTGGAGTGTTCAGGCGAATTCACCCCTCCACTTT. Protein sequence: CAWSVQANSPLHF.

The chain is built from TRBV30 and TRBJ2-3, with 9 bases matching TRBD2. Germline CDR1 is GTSNPN and CDR2 is SVGIG (reference sequence). The CDR3 sequence is 16 residues long. V lost 0 bases to trimming and J lost 2 bases; unmatched junction nucleotides: 6. The CDR3 sequence is CAWSVGAGGYTDTQYF. In DNA form, the CDR3 reads TGTGCCTGGAGTGTGGGTGCGGGGGGGTACACAGATACGCAGTATTTT.

The chain links TRBV7-3 to TRBJ2-2; TRBD1 might be the D (7 bases). The V and J ends lost 1 base and 3 bases respectively, with 21 bases between them. The germline CDR1 and CDR2 sequences are SGHTA and FQGTGA. The CDR3 loop spans 19 amino acids. Written as DNA, the CDR3 is TGTGCCAGCAGCTTAAAGACAGGGTTCCGGGGACTGGACACCGGGGAGCTGTTTTTT. Amino acids: CASSLKTGFRGLDTGELFF.

The chain combines TRBV29-1 with TRBJ1-1, with D uncertain. The CDR3 length is 11 residues. V lost 2 bases to trimming and J lost 2 bases, with 3 bases between them. CDR1 and CDR2 from the germline V gene are SQVTM and ANQGSEA. The CDR3 protein is CSVEYNTEAFF. In nucleotides, the CDR3 is TGCAGCGTTGAATATAACACTGAAGCTTTCTTT.

The chain uses TRBV27 and TRBJ1-1; 7 positions match TRBD1. CDR3 length equals 15 residues. Trimming cost V 4 bases and J 0 bases; bases outside gene matches: 5. Germline V CDR1 and CDR2: MNHEY, SMNVEV (reference sequence). CDR3 residues: CASSSGGNLNTEAFF. The CDR3 DNA reads as TGTGCCAGCAGTTCAGGGGGAAACTTGAACACTGAAGCTTTCTTT.

The chain couples TRBV27 to TRBJ1-6; a possible D gene is TRBD1 (6 bases). Trimming removed 2 bases at V and 10 bases at J, with 18 bases between. The length of the CDR3 is 16 residues. Germline CDR1 reads MNHEY; CDR2 reads SMNVEV (reference sequence). The CDR3 coding sequence is TGTGCCAGCAGTTTAAGGGCCAGGGGATTACGATCACCCCTCCACTTT. Translating it yields CASSLRARGLRSPLHF.

This chain uses TRBV6-1 with TRBJ1-6; D ambiguous. Germline CDR1 and CDR2: MNHNS and SASEGT. The CDR3 has 14 amino acids. Trimming took off 1 base at V and 7 bases at J, with 8 bases between the two ends. The chain's CDR3 is CASSEGQINSPLHF. DNA of the CDR3: TGTGCCAGCAGTGAAGGGCAGATCAATTCACCCCTCCACTTT.

The rearrangement joins TRBV5-4 to TRBJ2-1; D may be TRBD2 (5 bases). The CDR3 totals 15 residues. The V gene lost 2 bases and the J gene lost 4 bases, with 13 bases spanning the gap. Germline CDR1 and CDR2: SGHNT and YYREEE (reference sequence). In DNA, the CDR3 is TGTGCCAGCAGCTTAGGTGGGGAGAGTTACAATGAGCAGTTCTTC. It encodes CASSLGGESYNEQFF.